The 17 T cell receptor beta chains below all came from one sample that was sequenced in a study of metastatic and nonmetastatic thyroid tumors. All patients reached thyroid surgery having received no treatment beforehand. TCRdb re-analyzed the PCR reads through MiXCR. This sample has some 25,000 clones, with roughly 18% found just once. Sequenced: blood. All receptors come from a male donor with papillary thyroid cancer or a benign thyroid nodule (not recorded which). Some clones in this sample may be carry-over from other donors' samples.

This clone was detected ten times or more. This chain uses TRBV27 with TRBJ2-1; no definite D call. V lost 5 bases, J lost 3 bases, and 5 bases lay in between. Germline V CDR1 and CDR2: MNHEY, SMNVEV (reference sequence). This CDR3 is 12 amino acids long. The CDR3 DNA follows: TGTGCCAGCAGTCGCGGCTACAATGAGCAGTTCTTC. This sequence encodes CASSRGYNEQFF.

This clone has ten or more counts. V and J are TRBV7-6 and TRBJ1-6; 10 bases agree with TRBD1. The CDR3 runs 15 residues. Germline V CDR1 and CDR2: SGHVS, FNYEAQ. With V trimmed by 5 bases and J by 8 bases, 6 bases remained unmatched. The DNA for the CDR3 is TGTGCCAGCAGCGCCGGACAGGGGGTTGATTCACCCCTCCACTTT. Amino acid sequence: CASSAGQGVDSPLHF.

The chain joins TRBV5-1 to TRBJ2-5, with D perhaps matching TRBD1 or TRBD2 (5 bases each). Trimming took 0 bases from V and 2 from J, leaving 11 bases between them. Germline CDR1 and CDR2: SGHRS and YFSETQ. The CDR3 sequence is 15 residues long. The CDR3 DNA sequence: TGCGCCAGCAGCTTGGGAGGGGCCTTACAAGAGACCCAGTACTTC. Translation gives CASSLGGALQETQYF.

The table lists this clone with a few counts. The chain is built from TRBV7-6 and TRBJ2-3; D is ambiguous. The length of the CDR3 is 15 residues. V was cut by 0 bases and J by 0 bases, with 7 bases left in between. The germline V gene has CDR1 SGHVS and CDR2 FNYEAQ. The CDR3 spells CASSLALASTDTQYF. The CDR3 nucleotides are TGTGCCAGCAGCTTAGCGTTGGCGAGCACAGATACGCAGTATTTT.

This clone is labeled medium-sized. The chain couples TRBV2 to TRBJ2-1, with D uncertain. The CDR3 spans 11 residues. Germline values: CDR1 SNHLY, CDR2 FYNNEI. Trimming removed 7 bases at V and 6 bases at J, with 7 bases between. CDR3: CASTGGNEQFF. CDR3 sequence (DNA): TGTGCCAGCACTGGTGGCAATGAGCAGTTCTTC.

This clone has a count of ten or more. The chain links TRBV9 to TRBJ2-3, with TRBD1 matching 7 bases. V dropped 2 bases and J dropped 4; count of bases not matched to a gene: 7. CDR1 is SGDLS and CDR2 is YYNGEE in the germline V gene. The CDR3 consists of 15 residues. For the CDR3, the DNA is TGTGCCAGCAGCGTCGACAGGGTGGGGGCAGATACGCAGTATTTT. It encodes CASSVDRVGADTQYF.

This clone was recorded at least ten times. The gene calls are TRBV27 and TRBJ2-4; D remains ambiguous. CDR3 length: 13 amino acids. The V end lost 2 bases, the J end lost 6 bases, and 8 bases lay between the germline ends. Per germline, CDR1 MNHEY and CDR2 SMNVEV (reference sequence). The CDR3 DNA follows: TGTGCCAGCAGTTTAGGATGGGGAAACATTCAGTACTTC. Translated, it gives CASSLGWGNIQYF.

This clone has a count of ten or more. This chain joins TRBV11-3 and TRBJ1-1; the D is unclear. The CDR3 is 15 amino acids. Per the germline V gene, CDR1 is SGHNT and CDR2 is YENEEA. The V and J ends lost 2 bases and 4 bases respectively, with 14 bases between them. The CDR3 loop is CASSLNGEVGTEAFF. DNA of the CDR3: TGTGCCAGCAGCTTAAACGGGGAGGTGGGCACTGAAGCTTTCTTT.

This clone has ten or more counts. V gene TRBV5-1 combines with J gene TRBJ2-2; unclear D gene. Trimming stripped 6 bases from V and 6 bases from J, with 24 bases between. The germline V gene has CDR1 SGHRS and CDR2 YFSETQ. CDR3 length: 17 amino acids. The DNA of the CDR3 is TGCGCCAGCACCTTAAAGCCCGCCCCGGCTGGGTCCGGGGAGCTGTTTTTT. This sequence encodes CASTLKPAPAGSGELFF.

This clone was counted at least ten times. The chain is built from TRBV29-1 and TRBJ2-5, with a possible D match to TRBD1 (5 bases). The V end was cut by 5 bases, the J end by 0 bases, with 7 bases between. Germline CDR1 and CDR2: SQVTM and ANQGSEA. The length of the CDR3 is 12 residues. The CDR3 DNA sequence: TGCAGCGTTACAGGAGACCAAGAGACCCAGTACTTC. The encoded protein is CSVTGDQETQYF.

V usage is TRBV5-1 and J usage is TRBJ1-6; D is possibly TRBD1 (6 bases). Trimming shortened V by 3 bases and J by 7 bases, and 14 bases separated the two germline ends. Germline V lookup: CDR1 SGHRS, CDR2 YFSETQ. The CDR3 totals 15 residues. The CDR3 DNA reads as TGCGCCAGCAGCTCCACTGGGGGCTGGAATTCACCCCTCCACTTT. Translated: CASSSTGGWNSPLHF.

This clone was seen at least ten times. The V and J genes are TRBV19 and TRBJ2-1; 8 bases line up with TRBD1. The CDR3 is 15 amino acids. With 6 bases clipped from V and 5 bases from J, the junction kept 9 bases outside the gene matches. The germline V gene has CDR1 LNHDA and CDR2 SQIVND (reference sequence). The CDR3 region has the DNA TGTGCCAGTAGCGGGGACAGGCTTCTAAACAATGAGCAGTTCTTC. Protein: CASSGDRLLNNEQFF. The variable domain in full, with the rest retrieved from reference TRBV19 and TRBJ2-1, is DGGITQSPKYLFRKEGQNVTLSCEQNLNHDAMYWYRQDPGQGLRLIYYSQIVNDFQKGDIAEGYSVSREKKESFPLTVTSAQKNPTAFYLCASSGDRLLNNEQFFGPGTRLTVL.

By sample fraction, this clone is medium-sized (0.01 to 0.1%). This chain connects TRBV28 to TRBJ2-6, with D maybe TRBD1 (6 bases). The CDR3 is 16 residues long. V was shortened by 1 base and J by 1 base, with 8 bases between the two germline ends. Per germline, CDR1 MDHEN and CDR2 SYDVKM. CDR3 coding DNA: TGTGCCAGCAGTTTATTGCAGGGGTCTGGGGCCAACGTCCTGACTTTC. Translation: CASSLLQGSGANVLTF.

J is TRBJ1-2 and V is TRBV9; D is unclear. This CDR3 comprises 13 residues. The V gene's germline CDR1 is SGDLS and CDR2 YYNGEE. V lost 2 bases and J lost 3, with 8 bases in between. The DNA for the CDR3 is TGTGCCAGCAGCGTTAGGACGGACTATGGCTACACCTTC. Encoded protein: CASSVRTDYGYTF.

This clone was counted only a few times. This may stem from a read error, because a much larger clone lies one nucleotide away. The chain carries TRBV20-1 and TRBJ1-4, with a weak D call TRBD1 (5 bases). Germline CDR1 reads DFQATT; CDR2 reads SNEGSKA (reference sequence). The CDR3 spans 13 residues. The DNA of the CDR3 is TGCGGTGCTCCAGGGACCGATAATGAAAAACTGTTTTTT. Its protein product is CGAPGTDNEKLFF.

V is TRBV14 and J is TRBJ1-2; 8 bases agree with TRBD1. Trimming at V came to 0 bases and at J to 4 bases, leaving 4 bases not matched to a gene. The CDR3 extends over 15 amino acids. Germline values: CDR1 SGHDN, CDR2 FVKESK. CDR3 bases: TGTGCCAGCAGCCAAGATCCAGGGGGCGTCTATGGCTACACCTTC. Translating gives CASSQDPGGVYGYTF.

There are many counts of this clone. This chain links TRBV11-3 with TRBJ2-1, with 9 bases identical to TRBD1. Germline trimming cut 0 bases from V and 2 bases from J; bases unmatched to any gene: 2. Germline lookup yields CDR1 SGHNT and CDR2 YENEEA. The CDR3 covers 16 residues. The CDR3 coding sequence is TGTGCCAGCAGCTTAGAAGGACAGGGGCCCTACAATGAGCAGTTCTTC. Residues: CASSLEGQGPYNEQFF.